What follows is one T cell receptor beta chain and its context. Its antigen is not identified. The record originates from a study of blood T cells in healthy people across ages. Study-level findings and limits: Whereas aged donors had fewer naive CD4+ cells, long-lived donors had more of them and higher diversity.

Using a J-beta primer mix together with a sample-barcoded 5' primer, a second PCR was run for 7 to 11 cycles. TCRdb processed the 5' RACE reads anew with MiXCR; each CDR3 protein has one entry. The sample yields about 1.4 million distinct CDR3 sequences, around 55% seen once. Germline V gene lookup returns CDR1 MNHNY and CDR2 SVGAGI (reference sequence). V dropped 6 bases and J dropped 2 bases, with 16 bases sitting between them. This CDR3 contains 16 residues. The source is a young man in good health. Sequencing was done on a sample of blood. The V gene is TRBV6-6, the J gene TRBJ2-2; tentative D call: TRBD2 (6 bases). The CDR3 bases are TGTGCCAGCAGACCTTCTACCGGGACTAACACCGGGGAGCTGTTTTTT. Protein product: CASRPSTGTNTGELFF.